Listed here is a single T cell receptor (beta chain). Patients were ineligible given autoimmune disease history or systemic immunosuppression. The sampling schedule covered blood at baseline, cycle 4 day 1, and cycle 7 day 1. This sample was taken from a study of OX40 agonist ivuxolimab in advanced cancers. This CDR3 has 12 residues. V dropped 8 bases and J dropped 10 bases, with 17 bases sitting between them. Germline V gives CDR1 MGHDK, CDR2 SYGVNS. The method was immunoSEQ multiplex PCR; TCRdb's version includes in-frame clones alone and lacks a portion of them. The sample has roughly 70,000 clones, approximately 90% seen once.

The sequenced sample was CD4+ or CD8+ T cells sorted from blood, obtained in a trial of the OX40 agonist ivuxolimab. This clonotype was sampled from an adult with an advanced solid tumor such as melanoma, head and neck, liver or kidney cancer. The chain links TRBV25-1 to TRBJ1-1, with D unresolved. The CDR3 reads CASLGPLGRAFF. The CDR3 DNA follows: TGTGCCAGCCTCGGGCCACTCGGTAGAGCTTTCTTT.